A selection of T cell receptor beta chains follows, all from one sample in a study of Graves' ophthalmopathy and Graves' hyperthyroidism. In TCRdb, the multiplex PCR reads were re-called with MiXCR into one record per CDR3 protein. The table has 400,000 to 450,000 distinct CDR3 sequences, about 21% seen once. The sequenced material came from peripheral blood. Receptor source: a woman between 18 and 30 years old with stable Graves' hyperthyroidism. Both conserved end residues are part of each CDR3. The order of the fields is CDR3 DNA, CDR3 protein, clone size, J gene, D gene, V gene. The D gene is left open where the match is weak. Clone size is given for some rows only: seen once, a few or many times, or a class if the clone is expanded.

DNA: TGCGCCAGCTCCCTGAGCGGCTTAGCTAGCGGGATAGACTACGAGCAGTACTTC; CDR3: CASSLSGLASGIDYEQYF; size: many; J: TRBJ2-7; D: TRBD2; V: TRBV10-2
DNA: TGTGCCAGCAGCTCTAGCGGGAGTAGCTCCTACGAGCAGTACTTC; CDR3: CASSSSGSSSYEQYF; size: many; J: TRBJ2-7; D: TRBD2; V: TRBV7-2
DNA: TGTGCCAGTAGTATAACGGCTTATAGCAATCAGCCCCAGCATTTT; CDR3: CASSITAYSNQPQHF; size: many; J: TRBJ1-5; D: -; V: TRBV19
DNA: TGTGCCAGCAGCTTTACAGGGGGCGCCAATCAGCCCCAGCATTTT; CDR3: CASSFTGGANQPQHF; size: -; J: TRBJ1-5; D: TRBD1; V: TRBV7-2
DNA: TGTGCCAGCAGCTTATCAGGGCGTGGGAACACCATATATTTT; CDR3: CASSLSGRGNTIYF; size: many; J: TRBJ1-3; D: -; V: TRBV13
DNA: TGTGCCAGCAGTTTCAGGACTAGCGCCGAGACCCAGTACTTC; CDR3: CASSFRTSAETQYF; size: -; J: TRBJ2-5; D: TRBD2; V: TRBV28
DNA: TGTGCCAGCAGACACTCGACTAGCGGGAGACACGAGCAGTACTTC; CDR3: CASRHSTSGRHEQYF; size: many; J: TRBJ2-7; D: TRBD2; V: TRBV6-5
DNA: TGCAGTGCTAGAGGAATTTCGTCCTTGAACACTGAAGCTTTCTTT; CDR3: CSARGISSLNTEAFF; size: many; J: TRBJ1-1; D: -; V: TRBV20-1
DNA: TGTGCCAGCAGCAAAGGGACTGTTACTAGCACAGATACGCAGTATTTT; CDR3: CASSKGTVTSTDTQYF; size: many; J: TRBJ2-3; D: -; V: TRBV7-8
DNA: TGTGCCAGCGCAGGCAGGGGGTATGGCTACACCTTC; CDR3: CASAGRGYGYTF; size: many; J: TRBJ1-2; D: TRBD1; V: TRBV2
DNA: TGTGCCAGCAGCGTTCTAGCGGGAGGGCCGTATATCGAGCAGTACTTC; CDR3: CASSVLAGGPYIEQYF; size: many; J: TRBJ2-7; D: TRBD2; V: TRBV6-1
DNA: TGTGCCAGCAGTTACTCCCCCGGAATTGTTGGTTTCTTT; CDR3: CASSYSPGIVGFF; size: many; J: TRBJ1-1; D: -; V: TRBV6-5
DNA: TGTGCCACCAGCGGACGGACAGGTCAAGAGACCCAGTACTTC; CDR3: CATSGRTGQETQYF; size: many; J: TRBJ2-5; D: TRBD1; V: TRBV15
DNA: TGTGCCAGCAGCCCCCTCACAGGGAAGAGCGGCTACACCTTC; CDR3: CASSPLTGKSGYTF; size: many; J: TRBJ1-2; D: -; V: TRBV12-3/TRBV12-4
DNA: TGCAGTGCTAGCTCGGGACTAGCTGAAACAGATACGCAGTATTTT; CDR3: CSASSGLAETDTQYF; size: once; J: TRBJ2-3; D: TRBD2; V: TRBV20-1
DNA: TGTGCCAGCAGCTTCGGACAGACTGGAAACACCATATATTTT; CDR3: CASSFGQTGNTIYF; size: many; J: TRBJ1-3; D: -; V: TRBV5-5
DNA: TGCAGCTGGGCGGATTCCCGGTACGAGCAGTACTTC; CDR3: CSWADSRYEQYF; size: many; J: TRBJ2-7; D: -; V: TRBV29-1
DNA: TGTGCCAGCAGTTACGGGCTCTCCTACGAGCAGTACTTC; CDR3: CASSYGLSYEQYF; size: many; J: TRBJ2-7; D: -; V: TRBV27
DNA: TGTGCCAGCAGTTTATTTCCTAGGGGACCAGTCGGGACAGTCTATGGCTACACCTTC; CDR3: CASSLFPRGPVGTVYGYTF; size: many; J: TRBJ1-2; D: TRBD1; V: TRBV28
DNA: TGCAGAGCCGAGAGGGCGGGGGCTGGGAACCAGTACTTC; CDR3: CRAERAGAGNQYF; size: -; J: TRBJ2-5; D: -; V: TRBV20-1
DNA: TGTGCCAGCAGTGAAGACAGGTCCGGGAGAGCTTTCTTT; CDR3: CASSEDRSGRAFF; size: many; J: TRBJ1-1; D: -; V: TRBV6-1
DNA: TGTGCCAGCAGCTTAAGCCAAATTTCATATGGCTACACCTTC; CDR3: CASSLSQISYGYTF; size: many; J: TRBJ1-2; D: -; V: TRBV7-9
DNA: TGTGCCAGCAGTTTGTCGGGGACGTGGGCCGGGGATCTGTTTTTT; CDR3: CASSLSGTWAGDLFF; size: few; J: TRBJ2-2; D: -; V: TRBV28
DNA: TGTGCCAGCAGTGAAAAGGGGTGCGCCTACGAGCAGTACTTC; CDR3: CASSEKGCAYEQYF; size: many; J: TRBJ2-7; D: -; V: TRBV25-1
DNA: TGCAGCGTTGAACGTGGGGGGACCTGGGTGGCTGAAGCTTTCTTT; CDR3: CSVERGGTWVAEAFF; size: many; J: TRBJ1-1; D: -; V: TRBV29-1
DNA: TGTGCCAGCAGCCCCAGAGGATTCTCTGGAAACACCATATATTTT; CDR3: CASSPRGFSGNTIYF; size: -; J: TRBJ1-3; D: -; V: TRBV28
DNA: TGTGCCAGCACCTTATCCCGGGGCCCCCATCAGCCCCAGCATTTT; CDR3: CASTLSRGPHQPQHF; size: many; J: TRBJ1-5; D: -; V: TRBV6-1
DNA: TGTGCCAGCAGTTTTACCCAGGGCAACACTGAAGCTTTCTTT; CDR3: CASSFTQGNTEAFF; size: many; J: TRBJ1-1; D: -; V: TRBV12-3/TRBV12-4
DNA: TGTGCCAGCAGCTTGGGGGGGATAGAGACCCAGTACTTC; CDR3: CASSLGGIETQYF; size: -; J: TRBJ2-5; D: -; V: TRBV5-4
DNA: TGCAGTGCTAAACCCGGGACAGGGGAAGAGACCCAGTACTTC; CDR3: CSAKPGTGEETQYF; size: many; J: TRBJ2-5; D: TRBD1; V: TRBV20-1
DNA: TGTGCCATCCTTATAGCTAACTATGGCTACACCTTC; CDR3: CAILIANYGYTF; size: many; J: TRBJ1-2; D: -; V: TRBV10-3
DNA: TGTGCCAGCAGTAAACTAGCCTACGAGCAGTACTTC; CDR3: CASSKLAYEQYF; size: few; J: TRBJ2-7; D: -; V: TRBV28
DNA: TGTGCCAGCACCTATGACACGGACTACGAGCAGTACTTC; CDR3: CASTYDTDYEQYF; size: many; J: TRBJ2-7; D: -; V: TRBV12-3/TRBV12-4
DNA: TGCAGTGCTAGAGCTATCGTGATGAACACTGAAGCTTTCTTT; CDR3: CSARAIVMNTEAFF; size: -; J: TRBJ1-1; D: -; V: TRBV20-1
DNA: TGCAGTGCACCGGGGCCGTTGGGGGACACTGAAGCTTTCTTT; CDR3: CSAPGPLGDTEAFF; size: many; J: TRBJ1-1; D: -; V: TRBV20-1
DNA: TGTGCCAGCAGATCGAGCTCCTACGAGCAGTACTTC; CDR3: CASRSSSYEQYF; size: many; J: TRBJ2-7; D: -; V: TRBV6-2/TRBV6-3
DNA: TGTGCCAGCAGCTTAGAGGATCGACGTCAACCCTACACCTTC; CDR3: CASSLEDRRQPYTF; size: -; J: TRBJ1-2; D: -; V: TRBV7-2
DNA: TGTGCCAGTAGTCCTGGGACAGGGACGCCCTACGAGCAGTACTTC; CDR3: CASSPGTGTPYEQYF; size: -; J: TRBJ2-7; D: TRBD1; V: TRBV19
DNA: TGTGCCAGCATCAGCTGGAACACTGAAGCTTTCTTT; CDR3: CASISWNTEAFF; size: -; J: TRBJ1-1; D: -; V: TRBV27
DNA: TGTGCCAGCAGTGGGCCCGTGACAGGACGAGGCTACACCTTC; CDR3: CASSGPVTGRGYTF; size: many; J: TRBJ1-2; D: -; V: TRBV25-1
DNA: TGTGCCAGCAGCCCCGACCGGCTATCGGGGACCCAGTACTTC; CDR3: CASSPDRLSGTQYF; size: -; J: TRBJ2-5; D: -; V: TRBV11-2
DNA: TGTGTCAGCAGCCCACAGAGCTACGAGCAGTACTTC; CDR3: CVSSPQSYEQYF; size: -; J: TRBJ2-7; D: -; V: TRBV3-1
DNA: TGTGCCTGGAGTTCTGCGAAAAGCTCCTACGAGCAGTACTTC; CDR3: CAWSSAKSSYEQYF; size: many; J: TRBJ2-7; D: -; V: TRBV30
DNA: TGCGCCAGCAGCCAATGGGGACACCTTAAGGAGGGTAGGGCCAAAAACATTCAGTACTTC; CDR3: CASSQWGHLKEGRAKNIQYF; size: many; J: TRBJ2-4; D: -; V: TRBV4-1
DNA: TGTGCCACCATTGAGAACACTGAAGCTTTCTTT; CDR3: CATIENTEAFF; size: many; J: TRBJ1-1; D: -; V: TRBV30
DNA: TGTGCCAGCAGTTACTCGTTGAGCGGGACCTCCTACGAGCAGTACTTC; CDR3: CASSYSLSGTSYEQYF; size: many; J: TRBJ2-7; D: TRBD2; V: TRBV6-5
DNA: TGTGCCAGCAGTTTTCATGGTGTACAGGCGAACACCGGGGAGCTGTTTTTT; CDR3: CASSFHGVQANTGELFF; size: few; J: TRBJ2-2; D: -; V: TRBV28
DNA: TGCGCCAGCAGCTTGGGGGTAGCGGGAGGCGGGGACGAGCAGTACTTC; CDR3: CASSLGVAGGGDEQYF; size: many; J: TRBJ2-7; D: TRBD2; V: TRBV5-1
DNA: TGTGCCAGCAGTCCTAGGGCAGACAACACCGGGGAGCTGTTTTTT; CDR3: CASSPRADNTGELFF; size: many; J: TRBJ2-2; D: -; V: TRBV6-1
DNA: TGTGCCAGCAGCGATGGACAGGGGGCCAATCAGCCCCAGCATTTT; CDR3: CASSDGQGANQPQHF; size: many; J: TRBJ1-5; D: TRBD1; V: TRBV9
DNA: TGTGCCAGTAGTATTCGGACAGGGAACCTCCCCTCCTATGGCTACACCTTC; CDR3: CASSIRTGNLPSYGYTF; size: few; J: TRBJ1-2; D: TRBD1; V: TRBV19
DNA: TGTGCCAGCAGTTCCTTAGGGTTCATGGTTAGCAATCAGCCCCAGCATTTT; CDR3: CASSSLGFMVSNQPQHF; size: many; J: TRBJ1-5; D: -; V: TRBV28
DNA: TGTGCCAGCATGAAAGCCTCGGGAGGGGAGACCCAGTACTTC; CDR3: CASMKASGGETQYF; size: -; J: TRBJ2-5; D: TRBD2; V: TRBV7-9
DNA: TGTGCCAGCAGGACAGGTTTGGAGACCCAGTACTTC; CDR3: CASRTGLETQYF; size: few; J: TRBJ2-5; D: -; V: TRBV27
DNA: TGTGCCAGCTCACCTTCAGGGGACGGCGAGCAGTACTTC; CDR3: CASSPSGDGEQYF; size: -; J: TRBJ2-7; D: -; V: TRBV18
DNA: TGTGCCGGCCCCCTAAGACTAGCGAGAGCCTACGAGCAGTACTTC; CDR3: CAGPLRLARAYEQYF; size: many; J: TRBJ2-7; D: TRBD2; V: TRBV6-5
DNA: TGTGCCAGCAGTACGACAGTAGCCAAAAACATTCAGTACTTC; CDR3: CASSTTVAKNIQYF; size: many; J: TRBJ2-4; D: -; V: TRBV12-3/TRBV12-4